This T cell receptor (beta chain) comes out of a study of T cells in Graves' hyperthyroidism and ophthalmopathy. The CDR3 regions of TCR beta were amplified from RNA transcripts. RT-PCR in the first round (using the HTBI primer set) targeted the TCR CDR3. From the multiplex PCR reads, TCRdb called clonotypes with MiXCR, one entry per CDR3 protein. Of 660,000 or so distinct CDR3 sequences listed, 20% to 25% are singletons. Extraction of PBMCs used 8.5 to 10 ml of fresh peripheral blood. This CDR3 spans 16 amino acids. V lost 0 bases, J lost 2 bases, and 7 bases stayed unmatched. Germline CDR1 reads SGDLS; CDR2 reads YYNGEE.

This receptor was identified in a man younger than 40 with Graves' ophthalmopathy. The rearrangement links TRBV9 to TRBJ2-5; TRBD1 agrees at 7 bases. Specimen: blood. The CDR3 bases are TGTGCCAGCAGCGTAGCTAAAGGGGGACAGCAAGAGACCCAGTACTTC. Translation gives CASSVAKGGQQETQYF. Full variable domain (rest looked up from reference TRBV9 and TRBJ2-5): DSGVTQTPKHLITATGQRVTLRCSPRSGDLSVYWYQQSLDQGLQFLIQYYNGEERAKGNILERFSAQQFPDLHSELNLSSLELGDSALYFCASSVAKGGQQETQYFGPGTRLLVL.